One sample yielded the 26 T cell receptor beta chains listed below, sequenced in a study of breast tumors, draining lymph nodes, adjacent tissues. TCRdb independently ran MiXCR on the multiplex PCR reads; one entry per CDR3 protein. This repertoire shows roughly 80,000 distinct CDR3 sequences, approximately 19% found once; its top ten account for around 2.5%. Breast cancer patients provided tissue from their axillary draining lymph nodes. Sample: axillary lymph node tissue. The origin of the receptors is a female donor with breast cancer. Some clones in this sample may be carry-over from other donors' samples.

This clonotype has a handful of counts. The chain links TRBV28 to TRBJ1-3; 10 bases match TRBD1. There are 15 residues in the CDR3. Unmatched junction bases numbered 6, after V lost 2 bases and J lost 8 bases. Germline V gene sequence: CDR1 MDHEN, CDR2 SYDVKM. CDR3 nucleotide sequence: TGTGCCAGCAGTTTACAGACAGGGGGCTGGGACACCATATATTTT. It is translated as CASSLQTGGWDTIYF.

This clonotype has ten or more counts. The CDR3: CASSLGARQGRPGELFF. The CDR3 DNA reads as TGTGCCAGCAGCTTAGGGGCCCGACAGGGCCGACCCGGGGAGCTGTTTTTT. V and J are TRBV7-9 and TRBJ2-2, with 7 bases identical to TRBD1. The CDR3 runs to 17 residues. The trim removed 1 base at V and 6 bases at J, leaving 11 bases unmatched. The germline V gene has CDR1 SEHNR and CDR2 FQNEAQ (reference sequence). The full variable domain, rest sourced from reference TRBV7-9 and TRBJ2-2, is DTGVSQNPRHKITKRGQNVTFRCDPISEHNRLYWYRQTLGQGPEFLTYFQNEAQLEKSRLLSDRFSAERPKGSFSTLEIQRTEQGDSAMYLCASSLGARQGRPGELFFGEGSRLTVL.

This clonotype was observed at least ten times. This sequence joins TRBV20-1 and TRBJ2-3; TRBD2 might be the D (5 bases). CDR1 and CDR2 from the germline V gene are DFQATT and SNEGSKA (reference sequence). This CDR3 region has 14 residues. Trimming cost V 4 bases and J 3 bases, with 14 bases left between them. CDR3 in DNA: TGCAGTGCTAACGTCCTAGGCGGGACAGATACGCAGTATTTT. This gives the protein CSANVLGGTDTQYF.

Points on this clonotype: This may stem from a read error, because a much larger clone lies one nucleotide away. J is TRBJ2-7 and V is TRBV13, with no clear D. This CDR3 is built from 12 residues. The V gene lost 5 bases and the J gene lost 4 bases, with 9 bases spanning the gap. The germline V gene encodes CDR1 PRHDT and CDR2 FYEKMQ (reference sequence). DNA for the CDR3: TGTGCCAGCAGCGCCTCCCCTTACGAGCAGTACTTC. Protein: CASSASPYEQYF.

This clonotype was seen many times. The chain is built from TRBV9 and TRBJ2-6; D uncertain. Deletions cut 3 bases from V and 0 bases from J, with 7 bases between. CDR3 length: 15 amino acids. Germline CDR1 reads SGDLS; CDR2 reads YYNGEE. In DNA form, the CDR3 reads TGTGCCAGCAGCGGCTCCCCCTCTGGGGCCAACGTCCTGACTTTC. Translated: CASSGSPSGANVLTF.

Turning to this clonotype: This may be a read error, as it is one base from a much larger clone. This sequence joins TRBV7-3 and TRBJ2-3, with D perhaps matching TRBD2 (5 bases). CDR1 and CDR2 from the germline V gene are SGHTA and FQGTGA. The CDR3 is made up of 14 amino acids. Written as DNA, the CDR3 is TGTGCCAGCAGCTTACGGGATAGCACAGATGCGCAGTATTTT. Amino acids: CASSLRDSTDAQYF.

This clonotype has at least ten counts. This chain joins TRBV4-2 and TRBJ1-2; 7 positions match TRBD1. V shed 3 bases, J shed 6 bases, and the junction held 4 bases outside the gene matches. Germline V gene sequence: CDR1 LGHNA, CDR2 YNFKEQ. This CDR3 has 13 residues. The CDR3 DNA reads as TGTGCCAGCAGCCAGGACAGGAGTCATGGCTACACCTTC. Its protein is CASSQDRSHGYTF.

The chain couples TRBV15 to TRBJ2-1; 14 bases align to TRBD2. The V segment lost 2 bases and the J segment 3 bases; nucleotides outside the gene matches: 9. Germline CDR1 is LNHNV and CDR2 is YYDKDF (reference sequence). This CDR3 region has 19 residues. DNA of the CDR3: TGTGCCACCAGCAGATCCCCGACTAGCGGGAGGGGGGTCTACAATGAGCAGTTCTTC. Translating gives CATSRSPTSGRGVYNEQFF.

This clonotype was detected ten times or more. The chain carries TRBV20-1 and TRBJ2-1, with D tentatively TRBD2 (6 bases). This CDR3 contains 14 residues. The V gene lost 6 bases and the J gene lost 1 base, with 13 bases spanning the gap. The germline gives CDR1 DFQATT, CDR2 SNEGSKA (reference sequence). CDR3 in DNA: TGCAGTGCCGGGGACTTTGGGTCCTACAATGAGCAGTTCTTC. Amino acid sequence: CSAGDFGSYNEQFF.

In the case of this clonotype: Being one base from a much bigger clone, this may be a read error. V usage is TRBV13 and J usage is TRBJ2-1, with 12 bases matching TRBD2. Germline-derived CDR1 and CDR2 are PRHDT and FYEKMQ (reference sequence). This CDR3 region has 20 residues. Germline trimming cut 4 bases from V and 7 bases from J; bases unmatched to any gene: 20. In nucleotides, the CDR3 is TGTGCCAGCAGCTCAGAGGCGTGGGCTAGCGGGAGGGCCGCGCTTAATGAGCAGTTCTTC. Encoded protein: CASSSEAWASGRAALNEQFF.

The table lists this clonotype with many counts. The CDR3 protein is CASSQDGAGRGGELFF. As DNA, the CDR3 is TGTGCCAGCAGCCAAGATGGTGCGGGACGGGGCGGGGAGCTGTTTTTT. The J gene is TRBJ2-2, the V gene TRBV4-2, with TRBD2 as a possible D gene (6 bases). CDR1 LGHNA and CDR2 YNFKEQ come from the germline V gene. Trimming pared 0 bases from V and 7 bases from J, leaving 15 bases between. The CDR3 consists of 16 residues.

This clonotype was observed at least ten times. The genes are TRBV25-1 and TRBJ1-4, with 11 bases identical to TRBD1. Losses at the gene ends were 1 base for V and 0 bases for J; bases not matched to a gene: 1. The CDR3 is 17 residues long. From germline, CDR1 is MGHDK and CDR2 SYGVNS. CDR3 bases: TGTGCCAGCAGTGAATGGGACAGGGGGGCAACTAATGAAAAACTGTTTTTT. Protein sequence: CASSEWDRGATNEKLFF.

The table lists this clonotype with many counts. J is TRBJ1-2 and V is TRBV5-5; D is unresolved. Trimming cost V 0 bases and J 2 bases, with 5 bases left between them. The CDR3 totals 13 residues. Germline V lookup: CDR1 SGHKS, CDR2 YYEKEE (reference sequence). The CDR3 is CASSLGQNYGYTF. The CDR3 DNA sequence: TGTGCCAGCAGCTTGGGGCAGAACTATGGCTACACCTTC. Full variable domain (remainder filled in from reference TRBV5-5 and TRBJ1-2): DAGVTQSPTHLIKTRGQQVTLRCSPISGHKSVSWYQQVLGQGPQFIFQYYEKEERGRGNFPDRFSARQFPNYSSELNVNALLLGDSALYLCASSLGQNYGYTFGSGTRLTVV.

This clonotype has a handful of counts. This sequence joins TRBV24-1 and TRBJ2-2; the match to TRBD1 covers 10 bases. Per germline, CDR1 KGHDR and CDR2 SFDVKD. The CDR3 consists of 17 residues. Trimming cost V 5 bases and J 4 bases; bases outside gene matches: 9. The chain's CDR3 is CATSASPGQGSTGELFF. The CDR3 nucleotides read TGTGCCACCAGTGCCTCCCCGGGACAGGGGAGCACCGGGGAGCTGTTTTTT.

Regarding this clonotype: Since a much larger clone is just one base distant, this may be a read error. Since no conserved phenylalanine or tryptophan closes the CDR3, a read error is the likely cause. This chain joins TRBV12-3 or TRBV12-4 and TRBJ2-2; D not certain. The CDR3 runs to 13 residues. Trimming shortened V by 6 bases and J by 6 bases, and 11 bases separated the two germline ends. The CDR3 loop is CASSPTRSGELFS. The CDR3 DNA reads TGTGCCAGCAGCCCTACCCGGTCCGGGGAGCTGTTTTCT.

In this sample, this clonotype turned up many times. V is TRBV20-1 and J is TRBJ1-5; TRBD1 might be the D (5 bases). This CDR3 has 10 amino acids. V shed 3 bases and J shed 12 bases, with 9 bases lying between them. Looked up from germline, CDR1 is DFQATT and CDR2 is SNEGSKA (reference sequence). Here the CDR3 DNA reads TGCAGTGCTAGGGGGCGCGTCCAGCATTTT. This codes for CSARGRVQHF.

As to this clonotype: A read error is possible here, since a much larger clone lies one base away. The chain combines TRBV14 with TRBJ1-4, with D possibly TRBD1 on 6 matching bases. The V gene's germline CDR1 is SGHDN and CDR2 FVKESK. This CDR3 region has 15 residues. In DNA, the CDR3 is TGTGCCGGCAGCCAAATGGGGGCAGGTAATGAAAAACTGTTTTTT. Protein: CAGSQMGAGNEKLFF.

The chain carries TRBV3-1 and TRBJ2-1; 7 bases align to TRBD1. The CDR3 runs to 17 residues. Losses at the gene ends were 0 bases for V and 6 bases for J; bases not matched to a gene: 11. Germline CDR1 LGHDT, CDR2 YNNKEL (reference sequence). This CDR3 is CASSQDRGLHIFNEQFF. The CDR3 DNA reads TGTGCCAGCAGCCAAGATAGGGGGCTCCACATTTTCAATGAGCAGTTCTTC.

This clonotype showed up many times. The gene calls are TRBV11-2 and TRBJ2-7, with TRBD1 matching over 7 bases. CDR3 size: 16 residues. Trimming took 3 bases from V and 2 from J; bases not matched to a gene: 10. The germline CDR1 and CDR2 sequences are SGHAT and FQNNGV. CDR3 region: CASSFVPGQRTYEQYF. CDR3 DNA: TGTGCCAGCAGCTTTGTACCGGGACAGAGGACCTACGAGCAGTACTTC.

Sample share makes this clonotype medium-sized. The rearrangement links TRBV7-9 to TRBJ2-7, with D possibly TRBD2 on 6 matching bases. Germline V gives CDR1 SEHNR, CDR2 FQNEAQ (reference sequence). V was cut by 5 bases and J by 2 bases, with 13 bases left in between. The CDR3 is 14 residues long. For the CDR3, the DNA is TGTGCCAGCAGCGAAGGAGGGTCAGCCTACGAGCAGTACTTC. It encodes CASSEGGSAYEQYF.

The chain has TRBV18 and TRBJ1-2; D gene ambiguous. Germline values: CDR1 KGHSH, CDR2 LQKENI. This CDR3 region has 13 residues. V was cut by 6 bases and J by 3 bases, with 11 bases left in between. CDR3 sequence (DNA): TGTGCCAGCTCCCCTGAAGAGGACTATGGCTACACCTTC. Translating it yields CASSPEEDYGYTF.

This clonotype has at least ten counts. As DNA, the CDR3 is TGCAGTGCTAGGGGGGGCTCGGGGATCTACCGCGACAATGAGCAGTTCTTC. This gives the protein CSARGGSGIYRDNEQFF. The rearrangement links TRBV20-1 to TRBJ2-1; D possibly uses TRBD1 or TRBD2 (6 bases each). CDR3 size: 17 residues. Trimming removed 3 bases from V and 5 bases from J, with 23 bases in between. Looked up from germline, CDR1 is DFQATT and CDR2 is SNEGSKA (reference sequence).

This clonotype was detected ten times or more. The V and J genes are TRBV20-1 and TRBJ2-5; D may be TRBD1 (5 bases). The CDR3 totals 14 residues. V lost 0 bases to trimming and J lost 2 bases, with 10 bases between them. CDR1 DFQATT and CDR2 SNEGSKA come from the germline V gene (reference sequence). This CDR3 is CSARDWGRQETQYF. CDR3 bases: TGCAGTGCTAGAGATTGGGGCAGACAAGAGACCCAGTACTTC.

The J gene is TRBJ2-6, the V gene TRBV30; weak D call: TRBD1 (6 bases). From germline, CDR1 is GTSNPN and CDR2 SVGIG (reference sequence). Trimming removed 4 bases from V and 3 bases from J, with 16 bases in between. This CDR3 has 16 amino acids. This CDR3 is CAWTKASRGGANVLTF. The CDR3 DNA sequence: TGTGCCTGGACCAAAGCTTCCAGGGGTGGGGCCAACGTCCTGACTTTC.

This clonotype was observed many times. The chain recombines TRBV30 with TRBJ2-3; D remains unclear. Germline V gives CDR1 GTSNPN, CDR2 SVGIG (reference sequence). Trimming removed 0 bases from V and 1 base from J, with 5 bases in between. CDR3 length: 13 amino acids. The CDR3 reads CAWSVDRTDTQYF. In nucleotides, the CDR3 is TGTGCCTGGAGTGTAGACCGCACAGATACGCAGTATTTT.

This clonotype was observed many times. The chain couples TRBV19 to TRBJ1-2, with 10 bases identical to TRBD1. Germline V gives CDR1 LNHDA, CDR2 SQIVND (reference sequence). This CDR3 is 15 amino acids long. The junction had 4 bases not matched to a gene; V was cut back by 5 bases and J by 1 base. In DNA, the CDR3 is TGTGCCAGTAGTTCGAGGACAGGGGGTAACTATGGCTACACCTTC. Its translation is CASSSRTGGNYGYTF.